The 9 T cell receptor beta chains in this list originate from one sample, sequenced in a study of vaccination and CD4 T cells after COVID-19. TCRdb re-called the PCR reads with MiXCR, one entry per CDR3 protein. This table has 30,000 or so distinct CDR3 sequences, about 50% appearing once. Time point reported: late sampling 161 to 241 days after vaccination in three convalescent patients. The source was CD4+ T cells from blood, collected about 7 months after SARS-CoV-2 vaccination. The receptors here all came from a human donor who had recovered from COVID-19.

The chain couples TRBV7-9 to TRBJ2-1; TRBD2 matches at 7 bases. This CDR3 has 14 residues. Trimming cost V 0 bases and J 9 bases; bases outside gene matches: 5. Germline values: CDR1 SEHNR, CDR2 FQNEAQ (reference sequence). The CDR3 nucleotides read TGTGCCAGCAGCTTAGCACGGACTAGTAGTGAGCAGTTCTTC. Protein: CASSLARTSSEQFF.

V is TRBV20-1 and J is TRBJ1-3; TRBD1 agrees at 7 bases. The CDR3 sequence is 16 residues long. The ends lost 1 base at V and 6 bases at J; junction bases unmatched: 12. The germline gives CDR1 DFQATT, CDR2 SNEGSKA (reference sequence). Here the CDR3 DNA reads TGCAGTGCTAGAGTCCCCACCACCGGGACAGTAAACACCATATATTTT. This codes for CSARVPTTGTVNTIYF.

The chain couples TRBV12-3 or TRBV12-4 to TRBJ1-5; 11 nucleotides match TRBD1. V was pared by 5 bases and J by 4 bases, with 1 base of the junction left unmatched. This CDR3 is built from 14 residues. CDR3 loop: CASSGTGGNQPQHF. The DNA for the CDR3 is TGTGCCAGCAGTGGGACAGGGGGTAATCAGCCCCAGCATTTT.

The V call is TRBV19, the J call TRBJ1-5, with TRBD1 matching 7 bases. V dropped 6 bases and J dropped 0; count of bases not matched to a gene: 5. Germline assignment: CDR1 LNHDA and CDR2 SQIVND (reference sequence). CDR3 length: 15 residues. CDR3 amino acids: CASSGTVYSNQPQHF. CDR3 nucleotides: TGTGCCAGTAGCGGGACAGTCTATAGCAATCAGCCCCAGCATTTT.

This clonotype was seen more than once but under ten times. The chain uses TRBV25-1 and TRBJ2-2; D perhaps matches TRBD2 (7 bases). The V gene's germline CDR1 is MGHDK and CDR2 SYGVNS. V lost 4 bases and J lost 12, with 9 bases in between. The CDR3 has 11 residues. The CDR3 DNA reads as TGTGCCAGCAGTGGGGGGGGCCAGCTGTTTTTT. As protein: CASSGGGQLFF.

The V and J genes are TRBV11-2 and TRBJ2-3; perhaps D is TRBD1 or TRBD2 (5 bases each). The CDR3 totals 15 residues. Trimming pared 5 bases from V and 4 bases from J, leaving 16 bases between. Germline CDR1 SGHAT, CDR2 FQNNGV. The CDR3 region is CASSEGWQGADTQYF. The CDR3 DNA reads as TGTGCCAGCAGCGAGGGGTGGCAGGGTGCAGATACGCAGTATTTT.

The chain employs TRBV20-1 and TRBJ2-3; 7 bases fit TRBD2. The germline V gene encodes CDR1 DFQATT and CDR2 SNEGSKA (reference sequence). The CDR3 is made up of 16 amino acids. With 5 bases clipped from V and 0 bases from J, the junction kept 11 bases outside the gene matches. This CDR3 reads CSAAPLLASSTDTQYF. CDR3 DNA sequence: TGCAGTGCTGCACCCTTACTAGCGTCTAGCACAGATACGCAGTATTTT.

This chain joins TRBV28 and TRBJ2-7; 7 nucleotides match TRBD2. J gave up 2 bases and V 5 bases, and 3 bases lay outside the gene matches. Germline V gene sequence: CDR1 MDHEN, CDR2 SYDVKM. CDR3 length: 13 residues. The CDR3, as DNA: TGTGCCAGCAGTCTAGCGGAAACCTACGAGCAGTACTTC. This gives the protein CASSLAETYEQYF.

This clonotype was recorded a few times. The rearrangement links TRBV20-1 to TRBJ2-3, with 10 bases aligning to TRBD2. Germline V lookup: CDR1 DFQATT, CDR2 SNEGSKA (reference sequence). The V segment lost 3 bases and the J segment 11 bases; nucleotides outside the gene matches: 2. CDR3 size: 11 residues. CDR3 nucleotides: TGCAGTGCTAGGACTAGCGGGCTGCAGTATTTT. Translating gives CSARTSGLQYF.